This TCR beta chain was recorded in a study of T cells in Graves' hyperthyroidism and ophthalmopathy. Overall study context: Peripheral blood draws took place at initial diagnosis, ahead of any treatment. Study results and caveats: Blood also showed most of the thyroid clonotypes that were expanded above 0.001.

RNA transcripts served as the template for amplifying TCR beta CDR3 regions. First-round RT-PCR targeting the TCR CDR3 was performed with the HTBI primer set. TCRdb reprocessed the multiplex PCR reads via MiXCR and lists one record per CDR3 protein. The profile shows 500,000 to 650,000 distinct CDR3 sequences, roughly 15% of them singletons. The diagnostic basis comprised clinical symptoms, serum thyroxine and TRAb, thyroid ultrasound and orbital computed tomography. The V gene end was trimmed by 8 bases and the J gene end by 2 bases; junction bases not matched to a gene: 5. The CDR3 runs to 13 residues. The V gene's germline CDR1 is SGHAT and CDR2 FQNNGV. This clonotype turned up a few times. Its cognate antigen is unknown.

The sample taken for sequencing was blood. The source of this sequence is a woman aged 50 to 60 with Graves' ophthalmopathy. The chain combines TRBV11-2 with TRBJ2-5; 7 nucleotides match TRBD2. CDR3 residues: CASGLAEQETQYF. CDR3 DNA sequence: TGTGCCAGCGGGCTAGCGGAACAAGAGACCCAGTACTTC.